These 9 T cell receptor beta chains were sequenced from one sample in a study of early T cells in non-severe SARS-CoV-2 infection. TCRdb fed the 5' RACE reads into MiXCR, producing one record per CDR3 protein. The sample holds approximately 42,000 distinct CDR3 sequences, around 7% seen once. The sample was whole blood. These receptors were obtained from an adult who was a healthcare worker with PCR-confirmed SARS-CoV-2 infection or an uninfected control (not recorded which).

This clonotype was seen ten or more times. V gene TRBV7-8 combines with J gene TRBJ1-5; D is unresolved. The germline V gene has CDR1 SGHVS and CDR2 FQNEAQ. V was shortened by 3 bases and J by 0 bases, with 9 bases between the two germline ends. The CDR3 totals 15 residues. CDR3 in amino acids: CASSLDVYSNQPQHF. CDR3 bases: TGTGCCAGCAGCTTGGACGTTTATAGCAATCAGCCCCAGCATTTT.

This clonotype was counted at least ten times. The rearrangement joins TRBV9 to TRBJ1-3; D remains ambiguous. The CDR3 contains 14 residues. The germline V and J ends were trimmed by 0 bases and 7 bases, with 11 bases remaining between them. Per the germline V gene, CDR1 is SGDLS and CDR2 is YYNGEE. The CDR3 region is CASSVGQARNTIYF. The CDR3 region has the DNA TGTGCCAGCAGCGTAGGTCAGGCTCGGAACACCATATATTTT.

This clonotype was counted only a few times. The CDR3, as DNA: TGTGCCACCAGCAGAGAGAATCAGCCCCAGCATTTT. Its protein product is CATSRENQPQHF. The V call is TRBV15, the J call TRBJ1-5; no clear D. Deletions cut 0 bases from V and 4 bases from J, with 1 base between. CDR1 and CDR2 from the germline V gene are LNHNV and YYDKDF (reference sequence). This CDR3 is 12 amino acids long.

This chain joins TRBV11-2 and TRBJ2-7; 9 bases fit TRBD1. The CDR3 consists of 16 residues. Germline V gives CDR1 SGHAT, CDR2 FQNNGV. The J segment lost 3 bases and the V segment lost 5 bases, leaving 11 bases of the junction unmatched. In DNA form, the CDR3 reads TGTGCCAGCAGCGCAGCCGGGGACAGGGTAAGCTACGAGCAGTACTTC. Translation gives CASSAAGDRVSYEQYF.

This clonotype was seen a few times. The chain uses TRBV10-3 and TRBJ2-3; D may be TRBD1 or TRBD2 (5 bases each). In germline, CDR1 is ENHRY, CDR2 SYGVKD. The CDR3 loop spans 14 amino acids. V was clipped by 3 bases and J by 1 base, with 8 bases between them. CDR3 DNA sequence: TGTGCCATCAGTGACGGGGACGGCACAGATACGCAGTATTTT. This translates into CAISDGDGTDTQYF.

This clonotype was seen at least ten times. This chain joins TRBV9 and TRBJ1-1, with D maybe TRBD1 (5 bases). Germline V lookup: CDR1 SGDLS, CDR2 YYNGEE. The CDR3 is made up of 15 amino acids. V was cut by 3 bases and J by 3 bases, with 15 bases left in between. CDR3 DNA: TGTGCCAGCAGCGCCGGGACCCGCCCGTACACTGAAGCTTTCTTT. Its translation: CASSAGTRPYTEAFF.

This clonotype was counted ten times or more. The V call is TRBV7-8, the J call TRBJ2-3; TRBD1 matches 10 bases. The CDR3 has 18 residues. Germline CDR1 SGHVS, CDR2 FQNEAQ. J was trimmed by 2 bases and V by 6 bases; bases with no gene match: 14. CDR3 nucleotide sequence: TGTGCCAGCAGGATCACTAAACCGGGACAGGGGACCACAGATACGCAGTATTTT. It codes for CASRITKPGQGTTDTQYF.

This clonotype was found many times. The chain carries TRBV4-3 and TRBJ1-3; D gene uncertain. CDR1 is LGHNA, CDR2 YSLEER, per germline. The CDR3 covers 16 residues. V dropped 0 bases and J dropped 2 bases, with 11 bases sitting between them. The DNA for the CDR3 is TGCGCCAGCAGCCAAGATCCCCAGGATACTGGAAACACCATATATTTT. The encoded protein is CASSQDPQDTGNTIYF.

The chain joins TRBV18 to TRBJ1-1; D might be TRBD1 (5 bases). V gave up 3 bases and J gave up 0 bases, with 20 bases separating them. The V gene's germline CDR1 is KGHSH and CDR2 LQKENI. This CDR3 has 18 residues. CDR3 amino acids: CASSPEEARDWMNTEAFF. DNA of the CDR3: TGTGCCAGCTCACCTGAAGAGGCCAGGGACTGGATGAACACTGAAGCTTTCTTT.